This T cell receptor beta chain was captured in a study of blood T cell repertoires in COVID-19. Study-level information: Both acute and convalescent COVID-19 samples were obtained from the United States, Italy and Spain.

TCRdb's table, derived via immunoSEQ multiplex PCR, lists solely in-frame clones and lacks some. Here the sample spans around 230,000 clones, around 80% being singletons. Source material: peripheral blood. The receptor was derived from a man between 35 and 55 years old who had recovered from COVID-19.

The CDR3 sequence: CASRRERSGNQPQHF. The DNA for the CDR3 is TGTGCCAGCCGCCGGGAGAGGAGCGGCAATCAGCCCCAGCATTTT. This chain joins TRBV14 and TRBJ1-5; the D is unclear. The germline V gene has CDR1 SGHDN and CDR2 FVKESK. V lost 8 bases to trimming and J lost 2 bases, with 16 bases between them. This CDR3 is built from 15 residues.